The sequence of this T cell receptor beta chain was determined in a study of post-analysis software for immune sequencing data. Unique molecular identifiers had been added to the TCR beta cDNA libraries. The authors obtained roughly 0.5 million cDNA molecules from approximately 1 to 10 million T cells. Each CDR3 protein gets one entry after TCRdb re-called the PCR reads with MiXCR. Among some 450,000 distinct CDR3 sequences listed, around 40% were seen once. Study-wide results and caveats: Compared with controls, patients had more of about 5 TRBV segments, including TRBV5-6, TRBV5-1 and TRBV20-1.

The CDR3 has 12 amino acids. After removal of 3 bases from V and 12 bases from J, the junction contained 10 bases not matched to a gene. The V gene's germline CDR1 is SQVTM and CDR2 ANQGSEA. This clonotype occurred a few times. Its antigen is undetermined. The sequence was obtained from a girl under 18 with multiple sclerosis. The sequenced sample consisted of blood. This chain joins TRBV29-1 and TRBJ2-7; 8 nucleotides match TRBD2. The CDR3 region has the DNA TGCAGCGTTGATACGACGGGGGGGCTCCCGTACTTC. Translation: CSVDTTGGLPYF.